A selection of T cell receptor beta chains follows, all from one sample in a study of blood T cell repertoires in COVID-19. Generated by immunoSEQ multiplex PCR, the TCRdb table keeps only in-frame clones and is missing some. The table lists approximately 300,000 clones, around 89% of them singletons, with roughly 0.8% in the top ten. Sequencing used peripheral blood. The receptors come from a young man with acute or convalescent COVID-19. The CDR3 runs from the conserved cysteine through the conserved F or W. The D gene is left open where the match is weak. Size is stated for part of the rows, as once, few or many counts, or as a class when the clone is expanded.

d_gene: TRBD1; abundance: -; v_gene: TRBV28; j_gene: TRBJ1-2; CDR3aa: CASSLGDRPVYGYTF; CDR3nt: TGTGCCAGCAGTTTAGGGGACAGGCCCGTCTATGGCTACACCTTC
d_gene: -; abundance: -; v_gene: TRBV19; j_gene: TRBJ2-2; CDR3aa: CASRPVLNTGELFF; CDR3nt: TGTGCCAGTAGGCCGGTCTTAAACACCGGGGAGCTGTTTTTT
d_gene: -; abundance: -; v_gene: TRBV24-1; j_gene: TRBJ2-2; CDR3aa: CATSGGGTGELFF; CDR3nt: TGTGCCACCAGTGGAGGTGGAACCGGGGAGCTGTTTTTT
d_gene: -; abundance: -; v_gene: TRBV6-5; j_gene: TRBJ1-1; CDR3aa: CASSYSAGVNTEAFF; CDR3nt: TGTGCCAGCAGTTACTCGGCAGGGGTGAACACTGAAGCTTTCTTT
d_gene: -; abundance: -; v_gene: TRBV5-1; j_gene: TRBJ1-4; CDR3aa: CASSLGPGDEKLFF; CDR3nt: TGCGCCAGCAGCTTGGGGCCCGGGGATGAAAAACTGTTTTTT
d_gene: TRBD2; abundance: -; v_gene: TRBV7-3; j_gene: TRBJ2-3; CDR3aa: CASSLFGTRTDTQYF; CDR3nt: TGTGCCAGCAGCTTATTTGGGACTAGGACGGATACGCAGTATTTT
d_gene: TRBD1; abundance: -; v_gene: TRBV4-1; j_gene: TRBJ1-4; CDR3aa: CASSQFGTVNEKLFF; CDR3nt: TGCGCCAGCAGCCAGTTTGGGACAGTAAATGAAAAACTGTTTTTT
d_gene: -; abundance: -; v_gene: TRBV28; j_gene: TRBJ1-2; CDR3aa: CASSGVANSNYGYTF; CDR3nt: TGTGCCAGCTCCGGGGTGGCGAACTCGAACTATGGCTACACCTTC
d_gene: -; abundance: -; v_gene: TRBV28; j_gene: TRBJ1-3; CDR3aa: CASSLGGLLSGNTIYF; CDR3nt: TGTGCCAGCAGTTTAGGGGGACTGCTCTCTGGAAACACCATATATTTT
d_gene: TRBD1; abundance: -; v_gene: TRBV7-8; j_gene: TRBJ1-6; CDR3aa: CASSHTRDRDPNRHF; CDR3nt: TGTGCCAGCAGCCATACCCGGGACAGGGACCCGAATCGCCACTTT
d_gene: -; abundance: -; v_gene: TRBV25-1; j_gene: TRBJ2-2; CDR3aa: CASHKTNTGELFF; CDR3nt: TGTGCCAGCCACAAAACCAACACCGGGGAGCTGTTTTTT
d_gene: -; abundance: -; v_gene: TRBV5-5; j_gene: TRBJ2-7; CDR3aa: CASSLQSYEQYF; CDR3nt: TGTGCCAGCAGCTTGCAGTCGTACGAGCAGTACTTC
d_gene: -; abundance: -; v_gene: TRBV7-9; j_gene: TRBJ2-7; CDR3aa: CASSLMARSYEQYF; CDR3nt: TGTGCCAGCAGCTTAATGGCCAGATCCTACGAGCAGTACTTC
d_gene: TRBD1; abundance: -; v_gene: TRBV6-5; j_gene: TRBJ1-5; CDR3aa: CASRGTGPNQPQHF; CDR3nt: TGTGCCAGCAGGGGGACAGGGCCGAATCAGCCCCAGCATTTT
d_gene: -; abundance: -; v_gene: TRBV27; j_gene: TRBJ1-5; CDR3aa: CASSLSVPAGSGNQPQHF; CDR3nt: TGTGCCAGCAGTTTATCGGTCCCAGCGGGCTCGGGCAATCAGCCCCAGCATTTT
d_gene: TRBD1; abundance: -; v_gene: TRBV2; j_gene: TRBJ2-1; CDR3aa: CATTKDRGNNEQFF; CDR3nt: TGTGCCACTACAAAGGACAGGGGGAACAATGAGCAGTTCTTC
d_gene: -; abundance: -; v_gene: TRBV9; j_gene: TRBJ1-2; CDR3aa: CASSTSGVVYGYTF; CDR3nt: TGTGCCAGCAGCACTTCGGGGGTTGTCTATGGCTACACCTTC
d_gene: -; abundance: -; v_gene: TRBV4-2; j_gene: TRBJ1-5; CDR3aa: CASSPTGGNQPQHF; CDR3nt: TGTGCCAGCAGCCCAACAGGAGGCAATCAGCCCCAGCATTTT
d_gene: -; abundance: -; v_gene: TRBV7-8; j_gene: TRBJ1-1; CDR3aa: CASSLGSSSTEAFF; CDR3nt: TGTGCCAGCAGCCTCGGGTCTTCAAGCACTGAAGCTTTCTTT
d_gene: TRBD1; abundance: -; v_gene: TRBV18; j_gene: TRBJ1-5; CDR3aa: CASSAQGANNQPQHF; CDR3nt: TGTGCCAGCTCAGCCCAGGGGGCGAACAATCAGCCCCAGCATTTT
d_gene: TRBD1; abundance: -; v_gene: TRBV7-2; j_gene: TRBJ1-4; CDR3aa: CASSPGTGNEKLFF; CDR3nt: TGTGCCAGCAGCCCCGGGACAGGGAATGAAAAACTGTTTTTT
d_gene: TRBD1; abundance: -; v_gene: TRBV3-1/TRBV3-2; j_gene: TRBJ1-1; CDR3aa: CASSDRGYGTEAFF; CDR3nt: TGTGCCAGCAGCGACAGGGGGTACGGCACTGAAGCTTTCTTT
d_gene: -; abundance: -; v_gene: TRBV28; j_gene: TRBJ1-2; CDR3aa: CASRLRRGFGYTF; CDR3nt: TGTGCCAGCAGGCTCAGAAGGGGGTTCGGCTACACCTTC
d_gene: TRBD1; abundance: -; v_gene: TRBV5-1; j_gene: TRBJ2-7; CDR3aa: CASSPGTVYEQYF; CDR3nt: TGCGCCAGCAGCCCGGGGACAGTCTACGAGCAGTACTTC
d_gene: TRBD1; abundance: -; v_gene: TRBV5-1; j_gene: TRBJ1-4; CDR3aa: CASSPMTGTNEKLFF; CDR3nt: TGCGCCAGCAGCCCTATGACAGGGACAAATGAAAAACTGTTTTTT
d_gene: TRBD1; abundance: -; v_gene: TRBV11-2; j_gene: TRBJ1-5; CDR3aa: CASSRGQAQPQHF; CDR3nt: TGTGCCAGCAGCCGGGGACAGGCTCAGCCCCAGCATTTT
d_gene: TRBD2; abundance: -; v_gene: TRBV11-3; j_gene: TRBJ2-3; CDR3aa: CASSRGLAGRTDTQYF; CDR3nt: TGTGCCAGCAGCCGTGGACTAGCGGGACGCACAGATACGCAGTATTTT
d_gene: -; abundance: once; v_gene: TRBV2; j_gene: TRBJ2-1; CDR3aa: CASRRDWEQFF; CDR3nt: TGTGCCAGCAGGAGGGACTGGGAGCAGTTCTTC
d_gene: -; abundance: once; v_gene: TRBV6-6; j_gene: TRBJ1-5; CDR3aa: CASSYDQVWAPQHF; CDR3nt: TGTGCCAGCAGTTACGATCAGGTTTGGGCGCCCCAGCATTTT
d_gene: TRBD2; abundance: -; v_gene: TRBV6-1; j_gene: TRBJ2-1; CDR3aa: CASSSGRASNNEQFF; CDR3nt: TGTGCCAGCAGCTCCGGGAGGGCCTCTAATAATGAGCAGTTCTTC
d_gene: -; abundance: -; v_gene: TRBV28; j_gene: TRBJ2-1; CDR3aa: CASSWTNLDNEQFF; CDR3nt: TGTGCCAGCAGCTGGACAAACCTCGACAATGAGCAGTTCTTC
d_gene: TRBD1; abundance: -; v_gene: TRBV5-1; j_gene: TRBJ1-5; CDR3aa: CASSLDGQVNQPQHF; CDR3nt: TGCGCCAGCAGCTTGGACGGACAGGTAAATCAGCCCCAGCATTTT
d_gene: TRBD2; abundance: -; v_gene: TRBV19; j_gene: TRBJ2-3; CDR3aa: CASKASGGPGDTQYF; CDR3nt: TGTGCCAGTAAGGCTAGCGGGGGCCCTGGGGATACGCAGTATTTT
d_gene: -; abundance: -; v_gene: TRBV5-1; j_gene: TRBJ2-6; CDR3aa: CASSLPPPNVLTF; CDR3nt: TGCGCCAGCAGCTTGCCTCCCCCCAACGTCCTGACTTTC
d_gene: -; abundance: -; v_gene: TRBV19; j_gene: TRBJ1-4; CDR3aa: CASSTWTPPNEKLFF; CDR3nt: TGTGCCAGTAGTACTTGGACTCCCCCTAATGAAAAACTGTTTTTT
d_gene: TRBD2; abundance: -; v_gene: TRBV3-1/TRBV3-2; j_gene: TRBJ2-5; CDR3aa: CASSQGILAGRETQYF; CDR3nt: TGTGCCAGCAGCCAAGGTATACTAGCGGGACGAGAGACCCAGTACTTC
d_gene: -; abundance: once; v_gene: TRBV1; j_gene: TRBJ2-1; CDR3aa: CTSSQDSGGSSYNEQFF; CDR3nt: TGCACCAGCAGCCAAGATTCCGGCGGGAGCTCCTACAATGAGCAGTTCTTC
d_gene: -; abundance: -; v_gene: TRBV29-1; j_gene: TRBJ1-1; CDR3aa: CSVDDTEAFF; CDR3nt: TGCAGCGTTGACGACACTGAAGCTTTCTTT
d_gene: -; abundance: -; v_gene: TRBV7-2; j_gene: TRBJ2-7; CDR3aa: CASSLDHSGGREQYF; CDR3nt: TGTGCCAGCAGCTTAGACCATTCAGGGGGGAGGGAGCAGTACTTC
d_gene: TRBD1; abundance: -; v_gene: TRBV7-9; j_gene: TRBJ1-4; CDR3aa: CASSWGQIEKLFF; CDR3nt: TGTGCCAGCAGCTGGGGACAGATTGAAAAACTGTTTTTT
d_gene: -; abundance: -; v_gene: TRBV5-5; j_gene: TRBJ2-5; CDR3aa: CASSLMRRQETQYF; CDR3nt: TGTGCCAGCAGCTTGATGCGGCGGCAAGAGACCCAGTACTTC
d_gene: -; abundance: -; v_gene: TRBV19; j_gene: TRBJ2-1; CDR3aa: CASSKLGGRSWYNEQFF; CDR3nt: TGTGCCAGTAGTAAATTAGGAGGTCGGTCCTGGTACAATGAGCAGTTCTTC
d_gene: -; abundance: -; v_gene: TRBV28; j_gene: TRBJ2-7; CDR3aa: CASSTHRIAYEQYF; CDR3nt: TGTGCCAGCAGTACCCACAGAATTGCCTACGAGCAGTACTTC
d_gene: -; abundance: -; v_gene: TRBV7-6; j_gene: TRBJ1-3; CDR3aa: CASSDTLYSGNTIYF; CDR3nt: TGTGCCAGCTCAGACACGTTATACTCTGGAAACACCATATATTTT
d_gene: -; abundance: -; v_gene: TRBV6-6; j_gene: TRBJ1-6; CDR3aa: CASSYRDSPLHF; CDR3nt: TGTGCCAGCAGTTATCGGGATTCACCCCTCCACTTT
d_gene: -; abundance: -; v_gene: TRBV9; j_gene: TRBJ2-4; CDR3aa: CASSPRWGGENIQYF; CDR3nt: TGTGCCAGCAGCCCCCGTTGGGGGGGCGAAAACATTCAGTACTTC
d_gene: -; abundance: -; v_gene: TRBV10-3; j_gene: TRBJ1-5; CDR3aa: CAISRTDGGTGNQPQHF; CDR3nt: TGTGCCATCAGTAGGACGGACGGCGGGACGGGCAATCAGCCCCAGCATTTT
d_gene: -; abundance: -; v_gene: TRBV6-5; j_gene: TRBJ1-2; CDR3aa: CASSYSGAGGLTGYTF; CDR3nt: TGTGCCAGCAGTTACTCGGGCGCAGGTGGATTAACGGGCTACACCTTC
d_gene: -; abundance: few; v_gene: TRBV6-6; j_gene: TRBJ2-7; CDR3aa: CASRAGTGDEQYF; CDR3nt: TGTGCCAGCAGGGCTGGGACGGGAGACGAGCAGTACTTC
d_gene: TRBD1; abundance: -; v_gene: TRBV9; j_gene: TRBJ1-2; CDR3aa: CASSRRDSLYGYTF; CDR3nt: TGTGCCAGCAGCAGACGGGACAGCCTGTATGGCTACACCTTC
d_gene: TRBD2; abundance: few; v_gene: TRBV6-1; j_gene: TRBJ2-3; CDR3aa: CASSESGGTQYF; CDR3nt: TGTGCCAGCAGTGAATCGGGGGGTACGCAGTATTTT
d_gene: -; abundance: -; v_gene: TRBV23-1; j_gene: TRBJ2-7; CDR3aa: CASSQSSYEQYF; CDR3nt: TGCGCCAGCAGTCAGAGCTCCTACGAGCAGTACTTC